A single sample gave rise to the 3 T cell receptor beta chains below, sequenced in a study of OX40 agonist ivuxolimab in advanced cancers. The table came from immunoSEQ multiplex PCR; TCRdb's copy has only in-frame clones and leaves some out. The sample holds 62,000 or so clones, around 81% seen once. The sequences come from CD4+ or CD8+ T cells sorted from blood, collected in a trial of the OX40 agonist ivuxolimab. Source of these receptors: an adult with an advanced solid tumor such as melanoma, head and neck, liver or kidney cancer.

There are a few counts of this clone. CDR3 bases: TGTGCCAGCAGCTCGGACAGGGTCTTTTATGGCTACACCTTC. Its protein is CASSSDRVFYGYTF. This chain connects TRBV5-5 to TRBJ1-2, with TRBD1 identical over 8 bases. Per the germline V gene, CDR1 is SGHKS and CDR2 is YYEKEE (reference sequence). J lost 5 bases, V lost 3 bases, and 6 bases had no gene match. This CDR3 region has 14 residues.

A note on this clone: One junction end does not reproduce the germline sequence, and a read error may be involved. The chain uses TRBV28 and TRBJ2-5, with 8 positions matching TRBD1. This CDR3 is built from 13 residues. In germline, CDR1 is MDHEN, CDR2 SYDVKM. The CDR3 reads CACSKGDRETQYF. In DNA, the CDR3 is TGTGCCTGCAGTAAGGGGGACAGGGAGACCCAGTACTTC.

This chain connects TRBV21-1 to TRBJ2-7; the table calls TRBD2, which could not be checked here. TRBV21-1 is a pseudogene segment. CDR3 length: 14 residues. As DNA, the CDR3 is TGTGCCAGCAGCAATCAAGGGAGGCGCTACGAGCAGTACTTC. Translating gives CASSNQGRRYEQYF.